This T cell receptor (beta chain) came from a study of CD8 T cells in ankylosing spondylitis. General study findings and limits: Roughly eight highly homologous variants made up a TCR beta motif that seemed to typify ankylosing spondylitis blood.

Trimming removed 2 bases from V and 7 bases from J; junction bases left unmatched: 14. From germline, CDR1 is MGHRA and CDR2 YSYEKL. The CDR3 spans 18 residues. Quantitative 5'-RACE with molecular barcodes produced the TCR beta libraries. TCRdb re-derived calls from the 5' RACE reads in MiXCR, one entry per CDR3 protein. The repertoire holds about 750,000 distinct CDR3 sequences, with 15% to 20% as singletons. On this clonotype: What it binds is unknown.

The source of this sequence is a male donor with ankylosing spondylitis. The chain is built from TRBV4-1 and TRBJ1-2; 12 positions agree with TRBD1. What was sequenced was blood, either unsorted or a sorted T cell fraction (not recorded which). The CDR3 nucleotides are TGCGCCAGCAGCCAACCCGGGACAGGGGGCCGCTTCACGTCTGGCTACACCTTC. It translates to CASSQPGTGGRFTSGYTF.